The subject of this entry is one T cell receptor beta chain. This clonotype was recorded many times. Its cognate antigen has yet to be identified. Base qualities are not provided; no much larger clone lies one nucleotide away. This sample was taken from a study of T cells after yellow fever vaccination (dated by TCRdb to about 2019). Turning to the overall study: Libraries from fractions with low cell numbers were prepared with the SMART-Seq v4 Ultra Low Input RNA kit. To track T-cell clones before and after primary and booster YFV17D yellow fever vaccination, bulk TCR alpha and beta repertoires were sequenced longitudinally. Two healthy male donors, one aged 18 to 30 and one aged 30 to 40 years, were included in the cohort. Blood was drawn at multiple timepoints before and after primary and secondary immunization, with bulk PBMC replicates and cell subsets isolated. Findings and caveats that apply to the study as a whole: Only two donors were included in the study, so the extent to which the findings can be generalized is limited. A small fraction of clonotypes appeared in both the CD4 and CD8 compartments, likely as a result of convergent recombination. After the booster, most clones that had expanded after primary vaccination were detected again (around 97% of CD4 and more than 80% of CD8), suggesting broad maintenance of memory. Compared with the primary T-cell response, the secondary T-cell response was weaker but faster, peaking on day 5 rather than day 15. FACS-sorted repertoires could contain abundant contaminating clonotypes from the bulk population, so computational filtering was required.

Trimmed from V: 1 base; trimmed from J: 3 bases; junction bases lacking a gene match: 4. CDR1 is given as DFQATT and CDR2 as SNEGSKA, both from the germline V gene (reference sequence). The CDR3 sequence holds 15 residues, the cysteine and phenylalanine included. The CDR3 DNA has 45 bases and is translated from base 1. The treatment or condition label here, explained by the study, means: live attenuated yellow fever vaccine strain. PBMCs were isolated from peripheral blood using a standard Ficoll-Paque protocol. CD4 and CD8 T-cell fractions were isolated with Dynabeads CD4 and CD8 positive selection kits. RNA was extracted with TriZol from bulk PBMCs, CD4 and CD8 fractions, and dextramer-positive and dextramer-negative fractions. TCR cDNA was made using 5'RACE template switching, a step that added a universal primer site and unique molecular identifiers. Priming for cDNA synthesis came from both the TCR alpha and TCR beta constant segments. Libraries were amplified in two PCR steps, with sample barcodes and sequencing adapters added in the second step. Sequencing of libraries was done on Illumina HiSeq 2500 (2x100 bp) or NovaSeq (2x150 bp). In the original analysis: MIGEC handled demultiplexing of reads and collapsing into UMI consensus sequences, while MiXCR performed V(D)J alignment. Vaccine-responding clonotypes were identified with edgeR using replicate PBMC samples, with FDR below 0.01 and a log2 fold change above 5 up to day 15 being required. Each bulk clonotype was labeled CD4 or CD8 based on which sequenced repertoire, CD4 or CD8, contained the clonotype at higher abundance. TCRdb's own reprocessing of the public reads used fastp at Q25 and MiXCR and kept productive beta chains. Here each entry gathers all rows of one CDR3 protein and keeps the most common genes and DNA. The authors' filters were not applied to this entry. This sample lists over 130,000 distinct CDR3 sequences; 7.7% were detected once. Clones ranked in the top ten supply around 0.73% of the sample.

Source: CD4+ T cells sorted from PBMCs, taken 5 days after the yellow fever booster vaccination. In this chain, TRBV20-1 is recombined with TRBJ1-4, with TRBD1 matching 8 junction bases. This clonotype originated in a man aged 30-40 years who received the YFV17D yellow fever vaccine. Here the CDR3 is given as CSARGQGAANEKLFF. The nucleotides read TGCAGTGCTAGAGGCCAGGGGGCTGCTAATGAAAAACTGTTTTTT.